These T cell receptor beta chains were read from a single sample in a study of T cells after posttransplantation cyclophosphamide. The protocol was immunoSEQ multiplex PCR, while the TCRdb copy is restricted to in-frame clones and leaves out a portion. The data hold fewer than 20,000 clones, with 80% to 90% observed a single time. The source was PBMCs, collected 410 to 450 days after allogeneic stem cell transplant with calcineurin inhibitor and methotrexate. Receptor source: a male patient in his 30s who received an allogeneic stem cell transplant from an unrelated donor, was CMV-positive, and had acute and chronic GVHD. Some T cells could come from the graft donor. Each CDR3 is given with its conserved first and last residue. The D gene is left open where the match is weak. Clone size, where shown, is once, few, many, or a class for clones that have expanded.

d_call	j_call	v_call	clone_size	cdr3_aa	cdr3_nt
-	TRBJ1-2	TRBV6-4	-	CASSDSSGSNYGYTF	TGTGCCAGCAGTGACTCAAGCGGCTCCAACTATGGCTACACCTTC
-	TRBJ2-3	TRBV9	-	CASSVDAGRGTDTQYF	TGTGCCAGCAGCGTAGATGCGGGGCGGGGCACAGATACGCAGTATTTT
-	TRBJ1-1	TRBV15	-	CPTSLWARRNTEAFF	TGTCCCACCAGCCTCTGGGCCCGCCGGAACACTGAAGCTTTCTTT
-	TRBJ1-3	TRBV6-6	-	CASSLMWSSGNTIYF	TGTGCCAGCAGTTTAATGTGGAGCTCTGGAAACACCATATATTTT
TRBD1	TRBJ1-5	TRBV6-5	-	CASTTDRQGDQPQHF	TGTGCCAGCACCACCGACAGACAGGGAGACCAGCCCCAGCATTTT
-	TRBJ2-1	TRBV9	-	CASSVGGWSGSSLQFF	TGTGCCAGCAGCGTAGGGGGTTGGAGCGGAAGTAGTTTGCAGTTCTTC
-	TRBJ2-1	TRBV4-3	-	CASSQDRSPYNEQFF	TGCGCCAGCAGCCAAGATAGATCCCCCTACAATGAGCAGTTCTTC
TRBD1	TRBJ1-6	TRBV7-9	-	CASSLQGGDYSPLHF	TGTGCCAGCAGCCTACAGGGGGGAGACTATTCACCCCTCCACTTT
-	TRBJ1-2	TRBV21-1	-	CASSSGSPSLGEGYTF	TGTGCCAGCAGCAGTGGCAGCCCTAGTCTTGGGGAGGGCTACACCTTC
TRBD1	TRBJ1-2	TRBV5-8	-	CASSLTDREYYGYTF	TGTGCCAGCAGCTTAACCGACAGGGAGTACTATGGCTACACCTTC
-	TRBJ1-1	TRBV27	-	CASRPYFGGTEAFF	TGTGCCAGCAGACCGTACTTTGGGGGGACTGAAGCTTTCTTT
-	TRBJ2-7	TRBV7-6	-	CASSLIYRGGGYEQYF	TGTGCCAGCAGCTTGATTTACAGGGGGGGAGGGTACGAGCAGTACTTC
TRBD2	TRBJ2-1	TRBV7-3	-	CASSFLAGVSNEQFF	TGTGCCAGCAGCTTCCTAGCGGGAGTTAGCAATGAGCAGTTCTTC
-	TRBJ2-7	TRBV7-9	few	CASSFGGTYEQYF	TGTGCCAGCAGCTTCGGCGGAACCTACGAGCAGTACTTC
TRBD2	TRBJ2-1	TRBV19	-	CASSLAGGPSSYNEQFF	TGTGCCAGTAGTCTAGCGGGGGGGCCCAGCTCCTACAATGAGCAGTTCTTC
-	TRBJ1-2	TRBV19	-	CASQRGGHYGYTF	TGTGCCAGTCAGCGGGGGGGTCACTATGGCTACACCTTC